This T cell receptor (beta chain) came from a study of neurological immune-mediated disorders. TCRdb reprocessed the 5' RACE reads with MiXCR, giving one entry per CDR3 protein. The sample holds tens of thousands of distinct CDR3 sequences, about 3.7% seen once. In its sample, this clonotype was seen many times. Deletions cut 0 bases from V and 0 bases from J, with 12 bases between. This CDR3 is built from 16 residues. Germline CDR1 is MGHRA and CDR2 is YSYEKL. The V and J genes are TRBV4-1 and TRBJ2-7; the D gene is possibly TRBD1 (6 bases). The sequencing input was PBMCs. The sequence derives from a man in his forties with multiple sclerosis. For the CDR3, the DNA is TGCGCCAGCAGCCAAGAAGGGGGACACCGCTCCTACGAGCAGTACTTC. It specifies CASSQEGGHRSYEQYF.